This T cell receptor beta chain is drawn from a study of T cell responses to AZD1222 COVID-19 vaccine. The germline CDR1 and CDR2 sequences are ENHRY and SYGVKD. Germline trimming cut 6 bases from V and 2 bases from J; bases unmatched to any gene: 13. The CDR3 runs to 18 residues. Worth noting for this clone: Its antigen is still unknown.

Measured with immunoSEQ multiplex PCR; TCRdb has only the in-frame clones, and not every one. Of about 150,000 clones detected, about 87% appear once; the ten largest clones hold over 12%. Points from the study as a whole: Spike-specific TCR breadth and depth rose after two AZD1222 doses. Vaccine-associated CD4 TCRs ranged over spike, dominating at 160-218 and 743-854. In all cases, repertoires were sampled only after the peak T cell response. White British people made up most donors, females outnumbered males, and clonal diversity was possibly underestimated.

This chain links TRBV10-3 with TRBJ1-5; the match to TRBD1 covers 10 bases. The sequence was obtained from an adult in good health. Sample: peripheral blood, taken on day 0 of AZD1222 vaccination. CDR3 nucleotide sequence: TGTGCCATCAGCCAACAAGGGGACAGGGGAAAGGGCAATCAGCCCCAGCATTTT. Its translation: CAISQQGDRGKGNQPQHF.